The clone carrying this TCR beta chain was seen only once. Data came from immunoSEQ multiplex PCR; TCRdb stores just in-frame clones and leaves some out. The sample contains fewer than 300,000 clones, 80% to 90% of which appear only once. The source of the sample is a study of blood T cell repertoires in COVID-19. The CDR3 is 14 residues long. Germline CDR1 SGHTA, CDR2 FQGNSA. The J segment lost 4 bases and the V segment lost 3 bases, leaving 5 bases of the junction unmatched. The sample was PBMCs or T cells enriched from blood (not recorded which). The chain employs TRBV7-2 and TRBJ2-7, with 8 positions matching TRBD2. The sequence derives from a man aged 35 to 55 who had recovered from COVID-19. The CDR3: CASSFISGTYEQYF. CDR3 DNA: TGTGCCAGCAGCTTTATTAGCGGGACGTACGAGCAGTACTTC. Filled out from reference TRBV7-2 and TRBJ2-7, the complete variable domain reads GAGVSQSPSNKVTEKGKDVELRCDPISGHTALYWYRQSLGQGLEFLIYFQGNSAPDKSGLPSDRFSAERTGGSVSTLTIQRTQQEDSAVYLCASSFISGTYEQYFGPGTRLTVT.